Following are 24 T cell receptor beta chains from one sample sequenced in a study of control samples from healthy donors and cancer patients. Using immunoSEQ multiplex PCR, the repertoire was profiled, and TCRdb retains in-frame clones only, with some absent. The table has around 130,000 clones, 89% seen once. What was sequenced was blood. The origin of the receptors is a man aged 50 or older in good health.

A remark on this clone: Other DNA sequences in this sample translate to the same CDR3. J is TRBJ1-1 and V is TRBV29-1, with D possibly matching TRBD1 (6 bases). The V gene's germline CDR1 is SQVTM and CDR2 ANQGSEA. Between the trimmed V and J ends, which lost 6 bases and 0 bases, there was a span of 11 bases. The CDR3 consists of 13 residues. The DNA of the CDR3 is TGCAGCGTGGAGGGGGGGATGAACACTGAAGCTTTCTTT. Its translation: CSVEGGMNTEAFF. Looking up the rest from reference TRBV29-1 and TRBJ1-1 gives the full variable domain: SAVISQKPSRDICQRGTSLTIQCQVDSQVTMMFWYRQQPGQSLTLIATANQGSEATYESGFVIDKFPISRPNLTFSTLTVSNMSPEDSSIYLCSVEGGMNTEAFFGQGTRLTVV.

This clone was detected once. V and J are TRBV19 and TRBJ2-1; the D gene is possibly TRBD1 (6 bases). This CDR3 contains 15 residues. Trimming pared 3 bases from V and 0 bases from J, leaving 9 bases between. Germline lookup yields CDR1 LNHDA and CDR2 SQIVND (reference sequence). CDR3 region: CASSMDSSSYNEQFF. CDR3 nucleotides: TGTGCCAGTAGTATGGACAGCAGCTCCTACAATGAGCAGTTCTTC. Full variable domain (missing parts from reference TRBV19 and TRBJ2-1): DGGITQSPKYLFRKEGQNVTLSCEQNLNHDAMYWYRQDPGQGLRLIYYSQIVNDFQKGDIAEGYSVSREKKESFPLTVTSAQKNPTAFYLCASSMDSSSYNEQFFGPGTRLTVL.

The chain links TRBV7-6 to TRBJ2-1, with D unclear. Germline V gives CDR1 SGHVS, CDR2 FNYEAQ. The CDR3 has 12 amino acids. Trimming left V 5 bases short and J 0 bases short, with 2 bases between. The CDR3 DNA reads TGTGCCAGCAGCCCCTCCTACAATGAGCAGTTCTTC. Protein: CASSPSYNEQFF.

V usage is TRBV7-2 and J usage is TRBJ2-1; a weak D match, TRBD2 (6 bases). The CDR3 runs to 15 residues. V shed 0 bases and J shed 4 bases, with 10 bases lying between them. Germline V gives CDR1 SGHTA, CDR2 FQGNSA. The CDR3 region is CASSLAGGRYNEQFF. CDR3 sequence (DNA): TGTGCCAGCAGCTTAGCGGGGGGTCGATACAATGAGCAGTTCTTC.

The CDR3 DNA reads as TGTGCCAGCTCACCCCCCGACAGATACACAGATACGCAGTATTTT. It is translated as CASSPPDRYTDTQYF. The chain recombines TRBV18 with TRBJ2-3; weak D call: TRBD1 (5 bases). Trimming pared 3 bases from V and 2 bases from J, leaving 12 bases between. Germline values: CDR1 KGHSH, CDR2 LQKENI. The CDR3 length is 15 residues.

With respect to this clone: Other DNA sequences in this sample translate to the same CDR3. The chain uses TRBV7-2 and TRBJ1-2; possibly TRBD1 for D (5 bases). CDR3 length equals 14 residues. V lost 5 bases and J lost 4, with 14 bases in between. The germline V gene has CDR1 SGHTA and CDR2 FQGNSA. CDR3 in DNA: TGTGCCAGCAGCCTGGGGCGAACGATCTATGGCTACACCTTC. Protein sequence: CASSLGRTIYGYTF.

The CDR3 loop reads CASSQEMATTNYGYTF. DNA for the CDR3: TGCGCCAGCAGCCAAGAAATGGCGACGACCAACTATGGCTACACCTTC. The chain has TRBV4-3 and TRBJ1-2; D unresolved. Trimming removed 0 bases from V and 2 bases from J, with 13 bases in between. The CDR3 is 16 residues long. Germline assignment: CDR1 LGHNA and CDR2 YSLEER.

Many counts were recorded for this clone. J is TRBJ2-2 and V is TRBV12-5, with TRBD1 identical over 7 bases. V shed 8 bases and J 6 bases; nucleotides not matched to a gene: 15. CDR3 size: 16 residues. Germline lookup yields CDR1 LGHNT and CDR2 FRNRAP. The CDR3 loop reads CASTSAGTAVPGELFF. The CDR3 DNA is TGTGCTAGTACTTCCGCCGGGACAGCGGTTCCCGGGGAGCTGTTTTTT.

This sequence joins TRBV25-1 and TRBJ1-5; D gene unclear. Germline V gene data show CDR1 as MGHDK and CDR2 as SYGVNS. CDR3 length equals 14 residues. Trimming left V 0 bases short and J 0 bases short, with 3 bases between. In DNA, the CDR3 is TGTGCCAGCAGTGAATATGATAGCAATCAGCCCCAGCATTTT. It yields the protein CASSEYDSNQPQHF.

This chain uses TRBV5-6 with TRBJ1-3; TRBD1 matches at 7 bases. V trimming: 4 bases; J trimming: 1 base; junction bases outside the gene matches: 8. The CDR3 has 16 residues. Germline CDR1 and CDR2: SGHDT and YYEEEE. CDR3 nucleotide sequence: TGTGCCAGCAGCGTCCGGGACAGAGGTTCTGGAAACACCATATATTTT. It encodes CASSVRDRGSGNTIYF.

This chain connects TRBV15 to TRBJ1-6; no firm D call. CDR3 length: 18 residues. Germline V gene data show CDR1 as LNHNV and CDR2 as YYDKDF (reference sequence). Deletions cut 3 bases from V and 0 bases from J, with 15 bases between. CDR3: CATSSPLDGSSYNSPLHF. CDR3 DNA: TGTGCCACCAGCAGCCCCCTGGACGGGAGCTCCTATAATTCACCCCTCCACTTT.

The chain links TRBV9 to TRBJ2-6, with D unclear. Between the trimmed V and J ends, which lost 0 bases and 1 base, there was a span of 5 bases. CDR1 and CDR2 (germline): SGDLS, YYNGEE. The CDR3 runs 15 residues. The CDR3 loop reads CASSVGGSGANVLTF. The CDR3 region has the DNA TGTGCCAGCAGCGTAGGGGGTTCTGGGGCCAACGTCCTGACTTTC.

The count of this clone is one. The chain links TRBV5-8 to TRBJ2-2; 7 bases line up with TRBD1. CDR1 and CDR2 (germline): SGHTS, YDEGEE. The CDR3 length is 16 residues. V lost 5 bases and J lost 3; bases outside the gene matches: 10. In DNA form, the CDR3 reads TGTGCCAGCAGTCACACCCTGGGACAGTACACCGGGGAGCTGTTTTTT. Translating gives CASSHTLGQYTGELFF.

V is TRBV2 and J is TRBJ1-1; D gene uncertain. V lost 10 bases and J 9 bases, leaving 12 bases between the germline ends. Germline values: CDR1 SNHLY, CDR2 FYNNEI. The CDR3 covers 10 residues. This CDR3 reads CATTAGKAFF. DNA for the CDR3: TGTGCCACCACGGCTGGAAAAGCTTTCTTT.

This chain links TRBV19 with TRBJ1-1; D is unclear. Germline CDR1 LNHDA, CDR2 SQIVND (reference sequence). V gave up 5 bases and J gave up 1 base, with 11 bases separating them. This CDR3 is 14 amino acids long. CDR3 sequence (DNA): TGTGCCAGTAGTCAACTGATAAAGAACACTGAAGCTTTCTTT. Translated, it gives CASSQLIKNTEAFF. The complete variable domain, with remaining parts taken from reference TRBV19 and TRBJ1-1, reads DGGITQSPKYLFRKEGQNVTLSCEQNLNHDAMYWYRQDPGQGLRLIYYSQIVNDFQKGDIAEGYSVSREKKESFPLTVTSAQKNPTAFYLCASSQLIKNTEAFFGQGTRLTVV.

J is TRBJ1-6 and V is TRBV7-2; no firm D call. This CDR3 spans 16 amino acids. Between the trimmed V and J ends, which lost 3 bases and 0 bases, there was a span of 9 bases. CDR1 is SGHTA and CDR2 is FQGNSA in the germline V gene. CDR3 loop: CASSFEGSSYNSPLHF. CDR3 sequence (DNA): TGTGCCAGCAGCTTCGAAGGGAGCTCCTATAATTCACCCCTCCACTTT.

CDR3 residues: CASSQDFMGSGELFF. In nucleotides, the CDR3 is TGTGCCAGCAGCCAAGATTTCATGGGTTCCGGGGAGCTGTTTTTT. The chain employs TRBV14 and TRBJ2-2; the D is unclear. Germline assignment: CDR1 SGHDN and CDR2 FVKESK. The CDR3 has 15 amino acids. Trimming pared 0 bases from V and 6 bases from J, leaving 11 bases between.

This clone was seen once. J is TRBJ1-1 and V is TRBV29-1, with 7 bases lining up with TRBD1. The CDR3 covers 14 residues. CDR1 and CDR2 from the germline V gene are SQVTM and ANQGSEA. V lost 5 bases and J lost 5; bases outside the gene matches: 11. In nucleotides, the CDR3 is TGCAGCGTTCCCCACTACGACAGGGCAACTGAAGCTTTCTTT. Its translation is CSVPHYDRATEAFF.

The chain is built from TRBV5-1 and TRBJ1-2; tentative D call: TRBD1 (5 bases). The V and J ends lost 0 bases and 3 bases respectively, with 6 bases between them. Germline-derived CDR1 and CDR2 are SGHRS and YFSETQ. This CDR3 has 13 residues. The CDR3 loop is CASSLGQYYGYTF. DNA of the CDR3: TGCGCCAGCAGCTTGGGACAGTACTATGGCTACACCTTC.

This rearrangement joins TRBV27 to TRBJ1-5; D is possibly TRBD1 (6 bases). Germline lookup yields CDR1 MNHEY and CDR2 SMNVEV (reference sequence). Trimming took 3 bases from V and 2 from J, leaving 20 bases between them. The CDR3 is made up of 18 amino acids. CDR3 sequence reads: CASSLSGGGGMGNQPQHF. Written as DNA, the CDR3 is TGTGCCAGCAGTTTGAGTGGAGGGGGGGGTATGGGCAATCAGCCCCAGCATTTT.

The V gene is TRBV6-5, the J gene TRBJ1-4, with 7 bases identical to TRBD1. The germline CDR1 and CDR2 sequences are MNHEY and SVGAGI. The CDR3 is 16 amino acids. V lost 0 bases and J lost 7; bases outside the gene matches: 8. This chain's CDR3 is CASSYSIPGGGEKLFF. The CDR3 DNA reads TGTGCCAGCAGTTACTCGATTCCAGGGGGGGGTGAAAAACTGTTTTTT.

V and J are TRBV3-1 (or the pseudogene TRBV3-2) and TRBJ1-1; a possible D gene is TRBD1 (5 bases). The V gene's germline CDR1 is LGHDT and CDR2 YNNKEL (reference sequence). The CDR3 length is 14 residues. V was pared by 4 bases and J by 4 bases, with 13 bases between. CDR3 coding DNA: TGTGCCAGCAGCCCGTTCAGGGTCGGCACTGAAGCTTTCTTT. Its translation: CASSPFRVGTEAFF.

J is TRBJ2-2 and V is TRBV5-1; 7 nucleotides match TRBD1. After removal of 4 bases from V and 7 bases from J, the junction contained 7 bases not matched to a gene. Germline V gives CDR1 SGHRS, CDR2 YFSETQ. The CDR3 consists of 14 residues. The CDR3 DNA reads as TGCGCCAGCAGCCTTGACAGGGTTGGCGGGGAGCTGTTTTTT. Its translation: CASSLDRVGGELFF.

V is TRBV18 and J is TRBJ2-7; D ambiguous. Germline V gene data show CDR1 as KGHSH and CDR2 as LQKENI. Trimming removed 2 bases from V and 3 bases from J, with 11 bases in between. CDR3 length: 14 residues. CDR3 nucleotide sequence: TGTGCCAGCTCACCATTAGTCTCGAGCTACGAGCAGTACTTC. Encoded protein: CASSPLVSSYEQYF.